Following are 31 T cell receptor beta chains from one sample sequenced in a study of graft-versus-host responses after intestinal transplantation. Antigens for these TCRs are unknown. TCRdb's table, derived via immunoSEQ multiplex PCR, lists solely in-frame clones and lacks some. The profile shows fewer than 120,000 clones, 80% to 95% of them singletons. Sequencing used unstimulated CD8+ T cells sorted from spleen or lymph node cells, obtained before intestinal transplant. These receptors came from a human donor who received an intestinal transplant.

This clone is a singleton in its sample. This rearrangement joins TRBV11-1 to TRBJ2-2, with 9 bases fitting TRBD1. This CDR3 is built from 16 residues. Germline CDR1 reads SGHAT; CDR2 reads FQDESV (reference sequence). The J segment lost 2 bases and the V segment lost 5 bases, leaving 6 bases of the junction unmatched. The CDR3 DNA reads TGTGCCAGCAGCCGGGACAGGGCAATCAACACCGGGGAGCTGTTTTTT. It yields the protein CASSRDRAINTGELFF.

CDR3 protein: CASSLAGQGVYGYTF. In DNA form, the CDR3 reads TGTGCCAGCAGCTTAGCTGGACAGGGAGTCTATGGCTACACCTTC. This chain links TRBV7-8 with TRBJ1-2; 8 bases align to TRBD1. This CDR3 is 15 amino acids long. The V and J ends lost 0 bases and 4 bases, in that order; junction bases with no gene match: 4. Germline V gene lookup returns CDR1 SGHVS and CDR2 FQNEAQ.

This clone was observed a handful of times. This chain links TRBV5-1 with TRBJ1-5; D call uncertain. The CDR3 has 13 residues. V was pared by 4 bases and J by 3 bases, with 8 bases between. Per germline, CDR1 SGHRS and CDR2 YFSETQ. The CDR3 nucleotides read TGCGCCAGCAGCGGCGGTATCAATCAGCCCCAGCATTTT. It encodes CASSGGINQPQHF.

V usage is TRBV4-1 and J usage is TRBJ2-7; D might be TRBD2 (6 bases). Trimming left V 1 base short and J 0 bases short, with 13 bases between. The CDR3 is made up of 16 amino acids. Germline values: CDR1 MGHRA, CDR2 YSYEKL. The CDR3 spells CASSQASGSLSYEQYF. The CDR3 coding sequence is TGCGCCAGCAGCCAAGCGAGCGGGTCACTCTCCTACGAGCAGTACTTC.

The genes are TRBV28 and TRBJ1-1, with D uncertain. Trimming stripped 7 bases from V and 2 bases from J, with 14 bases between. There are 14 residues in the CDR3. Per germline, CDR1 MDHEN and CDR2 SYDVKM. CDR3 loop: CASISPKQNTEAFF. CDR3 in DNA: TGTGCCAGCATCTCTCCAAAACAAAACACTGAAGCTTTCTTT.

The genes are TRBV28 and TRBJ1-5; TRBD1 agrees at 8 bases. Germline CDR1 is MDHEN and CDR2 is SYDVKM. V lost 6 bases and J lost 4; bases outside the gene matches: 11. The CDR3 loop spans 16 amino acids. This chain's CDR3 is CASSINQDRDNQPQHF. CDR3 DNA: TGTGCCAGCAGCATAAACCAGGACAGGGATAATCAGCCCCAGCATTTT.

V and J are TRBV5-4 and TRBJ2-3; 8 bases agree with TRBD1. V was clipped by 1 base and J by 6 bases; unmatched bases: 7. The CDR3 extends over 15 amino acids. Germline V gene lookup returns CDR1 SGHNT and CDR2 YYREEE (reference sequence). In nucleotides, the CDR3 is TGTGCCAGCAGCTTGCGTCAGGGGGCAAAGGATACGCAGTATTTT. Protein product: CASSLRQGAKDTQYF.

The chain links TRBV19 to TRBJ2-4, with 9 bases lining up with TRBD1. Germline loops: CDR1 LNHDA, CDR2 SQIVND (reference sequence). The CDR3 loop spans 15 amino acids. V shed 6 bases and J 8 bases; nucleotides not matched to a gene: 11. The CDR3 region is CASSGTGNNFDIQYF. The CDR3 coding sequence is TGTGCCAGTAGCGGGACAGGGAATAATTTTGACATTCAGTACTTC.

This chain links TRBV9 with TRBJ2-7; 8 bases map to TRBD1. This CDR3 has 15 amino acids. V shed 2 bases and J 1 base; nucleotides not matched to a gene: 5. CDR1 is SGDLS, CDR2 YYNGEE, per germline. In DNA, the CDR3 is TGTGCCAGCAGCGTCGGACAGGGATTATCCTACGAGCAGTACTTC. As protein: CASSVGQGLSYEQYF.

A word on this clone: The sample contains more than one DNA sequence encoding this CDR3. The chain links TRBV9 to TRBJ2-7, with TRBD1 matching 11 bases. The CDR3 consists of 14 residues. With 3 bases clipped from V and 4 bases from J, the junction kept 3 bases outside the gene matches. Germline lookup yields CDR1 SGDLS and CDR2 YYNGEE. The CDR3 region has the DNA TGTGCCAGCAGCGCCGGGACAGGGGGTTACGAGCAGTACTTC. This gives the protein CASSAGTGGYEQYF. Full variable domain (rest looked up from reference TRBV9 and TRBJ2-7): DSGVTQTPKHLITATGQRVTLRCSPRSGDLSVYWYQQSLDQGLQFLIQYYNGEERAKGNILERFSAQQFPDLHSELNLSSLELGDSALYFCASSAGTGGYEQYFGPGTRLTVT.

The chain has TRBV7-8 and TRBJ2-5; D possibly corresponds to TRBD2 (5 bases). V lost 0 bases and J 2 bases, leaving 10 bases between the germline ends. The CDR3 covers 15 residues. CDR1 SGHVS and CDR2 FQNEAQ come from the germline V gene. The CDR3 loop reads CASSLARAEQETQYF. The DNA of the CDR3 is TGTGCCAGCAGCTTAGCGCGGGCAGAACAAGAGACCCAGTACTTC.

The chain joins TRBV11-1 to TRBJ2-1; 9 bases agree with TRBD2. The length of the CDR3 is 15 residues. Trimming cost V 1 base and J 3 bases; bases outside gene matches: 1. The germline V gene has CDR1 SGHAT and CDR2 FQDESV (reference sequence). The CDR3 DNA reads as TGTGCCAGCAGCTTAGGACTAGCGGTCTACAATGAGCAGTTCTTC. Translation gives CASSLGLAVYNEQFF. The full variable domain, with the rest looked up from reference TRBV11-1 and TRBJ2-1, is EAEVAQSPRYKITEKSQAVAFWCDPISGHATLYWYRQILGQGPELLVQFQDESVVDDSQLPKDRFSAERLKGVDSTLKIQPAELGDSAMYLCASSLGLAVYNEQFFGPGTRLTVL.

This sequence joins TRBV6-6 and TRBJ2-7; D is ambiguous. Germline V gene lookup returns CDR1 MNHNY and CDR2 SVGAGI (reference sequence). The germline V and J ends were trimmed by 6 bases and 6 bases, with 9 bases remaining between them. The CDR3 spans 11 residues. The chain's CDR3 is CASRTASEQYF. The CDR3, as DNA: TGTGCCAGCAGGACCGCTAGCGAGCAGTACTTC.

The chain uses TRBV2 and TRBJ2-1; 8 bases match TRBD2. The CDR3 sequence is 14 residues long. Trimming at V came to 8 bases and at J to 7 bases, leaving 10 bases not matched to a gene. Germline lookup yields CDR1 SNHLY and CDR2 FYNNEI. CDR3 nucleotide sequence: TGTGCCAGCTTTCCCCTTGCGGGAGGAAATGAGCAGTTCTTC. It translates to CASFPLAGGNEQFF.

This clone was detected only once. The chain is built from TRBV6-1 and TRBJ2-6; 7 nucleotides align to TRBD1. With 2 bases clipped from V and 4 bases from J, the junction kept 14 bases outside the gene matches. CDR1 and CDR2 from the germline V gene are MNHNS and SASEGT. The CDR3 loop spans 19 amino acids. The CDR3 DNA reads as TGTGCCAGCAGTGAACTATTCGACAGGGAAGTATCCGGGGCCAACGTCCTGACTTTC. Its protein is CASSELFDREVSGANVLTF.

This clone was recorded a few times. The genes are TRBV4-1 and TRBJ2-7; a possible D gene is TRBD1 (5 bases). The germline V and J ends were trimmed by 3 bases and 1 base, with 13 bases remaining between them. The CDR3 spans 15 residues. Germline-derived CDR1 and CDR2 are MGHRA and YSYEKL. CDR3 sequence: CASSHFTGQSYEQYF. The CDR3 region has the DNA TGCGCCAGCAGCCACTTTACAGGTCAGTCCTACGAGCAGTACTTC.

The V call is TRBV19, the J call TRBJ1-2; the D gene is possibly TRBD1 (5 bases). Germline V CDR1 and CDR2: LNHDA, SQIVND (reference sequence). The CDR3 runs 13 residues. Deletions cut 7 bases from V and 0 bases from J, with 9 bases between. The CDR3 reads CASTWGTNYGYTF. CDR3 coding DNA: TGTGCCAGTACCTGGGGGACTAACTATGGCTACACCTTC.

The DNA for the CDR3 is TGTGCCAGCAGCCAAGATCTTGTCGCGGGAGGAGGGGAAGAGACCCAGTACTTC. Translation gives CASSQDLVAGGGEETQYF. The gene calls are TRBV4-2 and TRBJ2-5, with 8 bases fitting TRBD2. CDR1 LGHNA and CDR2 YNFKEQ come from the germline V gene. The CDR3 covers 18 residues. J gave up 3 bases and V 0 bases, and 12 bases lay outside the gene matches.

The V and J genes are TRBV9 and TRBJ1-2; D is unclear. The CDR3 runs to 15 residues. Germline V CDR1 and CDR2: SGDLS, YYNGEE. V was shortened by 0 bases and J by 7 bases, with 16 bases between the two germline ends. CDR3 coding DNA: TGTGCCAGCAGCGTAGCAAGCCTCCTAGAGCCTGGCTACACCTTC. Protein sequence: CASSVASLLEPGYTF.

This clone was detected a few times. V is TRBV5-4 and J is TRBJ1-2; a weak D match, TRBD1 (6 bases). This CDR3 is built from 13 residues. CDR1 is SGHNT and CDR2 is YYREEE in the germline V gene (reference sequence). V was pared by 3 bases and J by 4 bases, with 10 bases between. The CDR3 here is CASSYRVSYGYTF. DNA of the CDR3: TGTGCCAGCAGCTACAGGGTTAGCTATGGCTACACCTTC.

The J gene is TRBJ1-5, the V gene TRBV21-1; the D segment call TRBD1 is taken from the table without a DNA check. TRBV21-1 is termed a pseudogene. The CDR3 runs 16 residues. In DNA form, the CDR3 reads TGTGCCAGCAGCTGTGAAATGGGCCCTAGCAATCAGCCCCAGCATTTT. It translates to CASSCEMGPSNQPQHF.

CDR3 residues: CASSHGTSGNPDTQYF. The CDR3 coding sequence is TGTGCCAGCAGCCACGGGACTAGCGGGAACCCAGATACGCAGTATTTT. The rearrangement uses TRBV9 and TRBJ2-3, with 13 bases aligning to TRBD2. CDR3 size: 16 residues. Per the germline V gene, CDR1 is SGDLS and CDR2 is YYNGEE. V lost 4 bases and J lost 4; bases outside the gene matches: 6.

The rearrangement links TRBV30 to TRBJ2-7; 8 nucleotides agree with TRBD1. V was clipped by 4 bases and J by 1 base; unmatched bases: 9. The CDR3 has 15 residues. The germline gives CDR1 GTSNPN, CDR2 SVGIG (reference sequence). CDR3 DNA sequence: TGTGCCTGGAATAGGACAGGGTGGGGATCCTACGAGCAGTACTTC. As protein: CAWNRTGWGSYEQYF.

This chain links TRBV5-6 with TRBJ2-7; D remains unclear. CDR3 length equals 12 residues. CDR1 and CDR2 from the germline V gene are SGHDT and YYEEEE. The V and J ends lost 1 base and 5 bases respectively, with 7 bases between them. CDR3 sequence (DNA): TGTGCCAGCAGCTTGTCGTGGAACGAGCAGTACTTC. This translates into CASSLSWNEQYF.

The chain has TRBV4-1 and TRBJ2-1, with D perhaps TRBD1 or TRBD2 (7 bases each). This CDR3 is 15 amino acids long. The V gene's germline CDR1 is MGHRA and CDR2 YSYEKL. The V gene lost 1 base and the J gene lost 10 bases, with 17 bases spanning the gap. The CDR3 here is CASSQVVGEGAEQFF. Written as DNA, the CDR3 is TGCGCCAGCAGCCAAGTGGTGGGGGAGGGGGCCGAGCAGTTCTTC.

The V call is TRBV27, the J call TRBJ1-5; D unclear. V lost 1 base to trimming and J lost 2 bases, with 12 bases between them. The CDR3 loop spans 16 amino acids. Per the germline V gene, CDR1 is MNHEY and CDR2 is SMNVEV (reference sequence). The CDR3 sequence: CASSLLGITGNQPQHF. The DNA for the CDR3 is TGTGCCAGCAGTTTATTGGGAATTACTGGCAATCAGCCCCAGCATTTT.

The CDR3 region has the DNA TGCAGCGTTGGGAGGGAGACCGTCTACAATGAGCAGTTCTTC. It is translated as CSVGRETVYNEQFF. J is TRBJ2-1 and V is TRBV29-1; D may be TRBD2 (6 bases). The CDR3 consists of 14 residues. CDR1 and CDR2 (germline): SQVTM, ANQGSEA. V lost 4 bases and J lost 3, with 13 bases in between.

J is TRBJ2-3 and V is TRBV7-8, with TRBD2 matching over 12 bases. The V gene end was trimmed by 2 bases and the J gene end by 4 bases; junction bases not matched to a gene: 10. The CDR3 loop spans 18 amino acids. Per germline, CDR1 SGHVS and CDR2 FQNEAQ. CDR3 in DNA: TGTGCCAGCAGCTTACCGCGGACTAGCGGGAAACCCCCAGATACGCAGTATTTT. Translation: CASSLPRTSGKPPDTQYF.

J is TRBJ2-1 and V is TRBV2; 10 bases are a match to TRBD2. Germline V gene sequence: CDR1 SNHLY, CDR2 FYNNEI. V was pared by 3 bases and J by 0 bases, with 2 bases of the junction left unmatched. There are 16 residues in the CDR3. The CDR3 nucleotides are TGTGCCAGCAGTGACCTAGCGGGAGCCTCCTACAATGAGCAGTTCTTC. Its translation: CASSDLAGASYNEQFF.

The rearrangement uses TRBV9 and TRBJ2-1; maybe TRBD1 (6 bases). V dropped 4 bases and J dropped 0 bases, with 14 bases sitting between them. The CDR3 consists of 16 residues. CDR1 is SGDLS and CDR2 is YYNGEE in the germline V gene. The CDR3 is CASSLRQESSYNEQFF. The CDR3, as DNA: TGTGCCAGCAGCCTCAGACAGGAAAGCTCCTACAATGAGCAGTTCTTC. Combining the CDR3 with reference TRBV9 and TRBJ2-1 gives the whole variable domain DSGVTQTPKHLITATGQRVTLRCSPRSGDLSVYWYQQSLDQGLQFLIQYYNGEERAKGNILERFSAQQFPDLHSELNLSSLELGDSALYFCASSLRQESSYNEQFFGPGTRLTVL.

The chain recombines TRBV7-9 with TRBJ1-2; D is possibly TRBD1 (6 bases). CDR3 length equals 13 residues. Germline V gene sequence: CDR1 SEHNR, CDR2 FQNEAQ (reference sequence). With 4 bases removed from V and 6 bases from J, the gap between germline ends came to 12 bases. CDR3 in DNA: TGTGCCAGCAGCTCCGTAGGGGGAGATGGCTACACCTTC. Its translation: CASSSVGGDGYTF. The full variable domain, its missing parts supplied by reference TRBV7-9 and TRBJ1-2, is DTGVSQNPRHKITKRGQNVTFRCDPISEHNRLYWYRQTLGQGPEFLTYFQNEAQLEKSRLLSDRFSAERPKGSFSTLEIQRTEQGDSAMYLCASSSVGGDGYTFGSGTRLTVV.